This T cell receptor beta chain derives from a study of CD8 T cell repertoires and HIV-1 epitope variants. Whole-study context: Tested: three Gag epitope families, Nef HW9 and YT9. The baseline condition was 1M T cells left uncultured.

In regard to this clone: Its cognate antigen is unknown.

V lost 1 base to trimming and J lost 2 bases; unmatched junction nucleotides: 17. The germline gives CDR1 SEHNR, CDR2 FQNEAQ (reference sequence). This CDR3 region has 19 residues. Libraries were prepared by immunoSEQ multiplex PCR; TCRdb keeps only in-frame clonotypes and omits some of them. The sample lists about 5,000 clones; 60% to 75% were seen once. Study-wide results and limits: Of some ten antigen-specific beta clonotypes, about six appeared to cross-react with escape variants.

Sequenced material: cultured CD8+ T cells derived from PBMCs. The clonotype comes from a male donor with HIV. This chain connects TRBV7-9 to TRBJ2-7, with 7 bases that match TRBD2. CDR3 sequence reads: CASSLGGAKRTSNTYEQYF. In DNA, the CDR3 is TGTGCCAGCAGCTTAGGAGGCGCCAAACGGACTAGTAATACCTACGAGCAGTACTTC.